This T cell receptor (beta chain) comes out of a study of T cell responses to AZD1222 COVID-19 vaccine. Produced via immunoSEQ multiplex PCR; TCRdb's table is partial and in-frame only. The sample has roughly 200,000 clones, approximately 94% seen once. This CDR3 has 15 amino acids. CDR1 and CDR2 (germline): MGHRA, YSYEKL. Between the trimmed V and J ends, which lost 0 bases and 6 bases, there was a span of 14 bases. The material was peripheral blood, obtained 28 days after the second dose of the MenACWY control vaccine. The chain employs TRBV4-1 and TRBJ1-1; possibly TRBD1 for D (5 bases). This TCR derives from an adult who received the MenACWY meningococcal vaccine as a control. The CDR3 nucleotides are TGCGCCAGCAGCCAAGATGAGGGGCCGGCTTCTGAAGCTTTCTTT. It translates to CASSQDEGPASEAFF.